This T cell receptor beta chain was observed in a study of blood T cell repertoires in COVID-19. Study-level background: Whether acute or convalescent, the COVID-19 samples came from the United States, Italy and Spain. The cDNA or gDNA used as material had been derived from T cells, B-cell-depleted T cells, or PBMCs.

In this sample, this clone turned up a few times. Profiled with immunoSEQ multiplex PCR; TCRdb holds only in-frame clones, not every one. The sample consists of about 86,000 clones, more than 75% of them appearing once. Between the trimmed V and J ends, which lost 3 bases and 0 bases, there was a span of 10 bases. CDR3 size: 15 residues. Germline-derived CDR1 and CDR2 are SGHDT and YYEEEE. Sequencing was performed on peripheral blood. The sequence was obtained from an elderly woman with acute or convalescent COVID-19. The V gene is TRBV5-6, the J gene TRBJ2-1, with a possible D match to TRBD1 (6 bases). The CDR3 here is CASSSPTGSYNEQFF. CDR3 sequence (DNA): TGTGCCAGCAGCTCGCCGACAGGCTCCTACAATGAGCAGTTCTTC.